Shown below are 18 T cell receptor beta chains from a single sample sequenced in a study of blood T cell repertoires in COVID-19. Sequencing was performed with immunoSEQ multiplex PCR; in TCRdb, only in-frame clones are kept and a portion is missing. The table has fewer than 250,000 clones, roughly 90% seen once. Sample: PBMCs or T cells enriched from blood (not recorded which). These receptors were taken from a woman in her 30s with acute COVID-19.

This sequence joins TRBV6-5 and TRBJ1-1, with D possibly TRBD1 on 6 matching bases. CDR1 is MNHEY, CDR2 SVGAGI, per germline. The CDR3 length is 13 residues. Trimming pared 5 bases from V and 4 bases from J, leaving 11 bases between. The chain's CDR3 is CASSRTVFTEAFF. CDR3 sequence (DNA): TGTGCCAGCAGTCGGACAGTATTCACTGAAGCTTTCTTT.

This sequence joins TRBV6-5 and TRBJ1-1; no clear D gene. From germline, CDR1 is MNHEY and CDR2 SVGAGI. V shed 8 bases and J shed 0 bases, with 7 bases lying between them. This CDR3 has 12 amino acids. The CDR3 nucleotides are TGTGCCAGCCAGTCATTGAACACTGAAGCTTTCTTT. Its protein is CASQSLNTEAFF.

The chain couples TRBV5-1 to TRBJ2-5, with D perhaps matching TRBD2 (5 bases). The CDR3 spans 15 residues. The germline V gene encodes CDR1 SGHRS and CDR2 YFSETQ. The V end was cut by 4 bases, the J end by 0 bases, with 13 bases between. CDR3 nucleotide sequence: TGCGCCAGCAGCCCCGGACTGACGTACCAAGAGACCCAGTACTTC. It codes for CASSPGLTYQETQYF.

This sequence joins TRBV30 and TRBJ1-5, with 9 bases lining up with TRBD1. The CDR3 has 16 amino acids. V was pared by 0 bases and J by 2 bases, with 5 bases of the junction left unmatched. Germline V CDR1 and CDR2: GTSNPN, SVGIG (reference sequence). CDR3 loop: CAWSVHRTGGNQPQHF. The CDR3 bases are TGTGCCTGGAGTGTACATCGGACAGGGGGCAATCAGCCCCAGCATTTT.

The chain has TRBV12-5 and TRBJ2-2; 11 positions match TRBD1. The germline V gene encodes CDR1 LGHNT and CDR2 FRNRAP. Trimming removed 0 bases from V and 5 bases from J; junction bases left unmatched: 11. This CDR3 is 19 amino acids long. The CDR3 region is CASGLVPGTGGVLTGELFF. The CDR3 bases are TGTGCTAGTGGTTTGGTACCTGGGACAGGGGGGGTCTTGACCGGGGAGCTGTTTTTT. Using reference TRBV12-5 and TRBJ2-2 for the parts outside the CDR3, the full variable domain is DARVTQTPRHKVTEMGQEVTMRCQPILGHNTVFWYRQTMMQGLELLAYFRNRAPLDDSGMPKDRFSAEMPDATLATLKIQPSEPRDSAVYFCASGLVPGTGGVLTGELFFGEGSRLTVL.

The CDR3 protein is CASSADSRNTIYF. Here the CDR3 DNA reads TGCGCCAGCAGCGCGGACAGCCGAAACACCATATATTTT. The V and J genes are TRBV5-1 and TRBJ1-3; a possible D gene is TRBD1 (6 bases). The CDR3 covers 13 residues. Trimming took 4 bases from V and 5 from J, leaving 10 bases between them. Germline loops: CDR1 SGHRS, CDR2 YFSETQ.

The CDR3 region is CASSYTPGGNGYTF. The CDR3 DNA follows: TGTGCCAGCAGTTATACCCCGGGGGGTAATGGCTACACCTTC. The chain couples TRBV27 to TRBJ1-2; D may be TRBD1 (5 bases). Deletions cut 4 bases from V and 6 bases from J, with 15 bases between. Germline V gives CDR1 MNHEY, CDR2 SMNVEV (reference sequence). CDR3 length: 14 amino acids.

The CDR3 region is CASSPRDIYQPQHF. DNA for the CDR3: TGTGCCAGCAGTCCCCGGGACATATATCAGCCCCAGCATTTT. This chain links TRBV28 with TRBJ1-5; perhaps TRBD1 as D (6 bases). This CDR3 has 14 residues. The V and J ends lost 5 bases and 5 bases respectively, with 13 bases between them. Germline V CDR1 and CDR2: MDHEN, SYDVKM.

The chain combines TRBV29-1 with TRBJ2-2; 7 bases map to TRBD1. V dropped 7 bases and J dropped 8; count of bases not matched to a gene: 10. The germline V gene has CDR1 SQVTM and CDR2 ANQGSEA. This CDR3 region has 13 residues. CDR3 in DNA: TGCAGCGCCAGGGGACAGCAACTTGGGGAGCTGTTTTTT. Protein sequence: CSARGQQLGELFF.

The V and J genes are TRBV9 and TRBJ2-1, with D perhaps matching TRBD2 (5 bases). The ends were cut back, 0 bases at V and 2 bases at J, with 9 bases in the middle. The germline CDR1 and CDR2 sequences are SGDLS and YYNGEE. This CDR3 has 15 amino acids. CDR3 sequence: CASSVGGWAYNEQFF. CDR3 in DNA: TGTGCCAGCAGCGTAGGCGGGTGGGCCTACAATGAGCAGTTCTTC.

The CDR3 bases are TGTGCCTGGAGTTGGGACAGCTTAGGGATCTATGGCTACACCTTC. Its protein is CAWSWDSLGIYGYTF. The gene calls are TRBV30 and TRBJ1-2, with 7 bases identical to TRBD1. V shed 2 bases, J shed 4 bases, and the junction held 10 bases outside the gene matches. Germline CDR1 and CDR2: GTSNPN and SVGIG (reference sequence). The CDR3 totals 15 residues.

The chain combines TRBV11-2 with TRBJ1-5; 7 nucleotides line up with TRBD1. Germline assignment: CDR1 SGHAT and CDR2 FQNNGV. The CDR3 has 18 residues. The V and J ends lost 7 bases and 0 bases, in that order; junction bases with no gene match: 15. In nucleotides, the CDR3 is TGTGCCAGCACCCTGTGGACCGGGACAGAATATAGCAATCAGCCCCAGCATTTT. Its translation is CASTLWTGTEYSNQPQHF.

V is TRBV18 and J is TRBJ1-2; 7 nucleotides agree with TRBD1. This CDR3 comprises 15 residues. V dropped 3 bases and J dropped 5; count of bases not matched to a gene: 9. The V gene's germline CDR1 is KGHSH and CDR2 LQKENI. The CDR3 region is CASSPETGWGYGYTF. CDR3 bases: TGTGCCAGCTCACCCGAGACAGGGTGGGGTTATGGCTACACCTTC. The full variable domain, completed using reference TRBV18 and TRBJ1-2, is NAGVMQNPRHLVRRRGQEARLRCSPMKGHSHVYWYRQLPEEGLKFMVYLQKENIIDESGMPKERFSAEFPKEGPSILRIQQVVRGDSAAYFCASSPETGWGYGYTFGSGTRLTVV.

This sequence joins TRBV7-2 and TRBJ2-2; D gene ambiguous. This CDR3 has 12 residues. The V gene's germline CDR1 is SGHTA and CDR2 FQGNSA. Trimming left V 5 bases short and J 3 bases short, with 4 bases between. CDR3 nucleotide sequence: TGTGCCAGCAGCGTATACACCGGGGAGCTGTTTTTT. Its translation: CASSVYTGELFF.

CDR3 sequence reads: CASSSRLVWYF. CDR3 nucleotide sequence: TGCGCCAGCAGCTCGCGACTAGTTTGGTATTTT. J is TRBJ2-3 and V is TRBV5-1; D might be TRBD2 (6 bases). This CDR3 spans 11 amino acids. Trimming took 3 bases from V and 14 from J, leaving 13 bases between them. Looked up from germline, CDR1 is SGHRS and CDR2 is YFSETQ.

This clone occurred once. V gene TRBV6-5 combines with J gene TRBJ2-7, with D hard to call. CDR3 length equals 14 residues. V gave up 0 bases and J gave up 2 bases, with 8 bases separating them. Germline assignment: CDR1 MNHEY and CDR2 SVGAGI. For the CDR3, the DNA is TGTGCCAGCAGTTACTCGGTTGAGACCTACGAGCAGTACTTC. Translation gives CASSYSVETYEQYF.

The rearrangement links TRBV13 to TRBJ2-7; D may be TRBD2 (5 bases). Germline assignment: CDR1 PRHDT and CDR2 FYEKMQ (reference sequence). V was clipped by 6 bases and J by 0 bases, with 12 bases between them. The CDR3 has 14 residues. CDR3: CASRGLTSSYEQYF. As DNA, the CDR3 is TGTGCCAGCAGAGGACTTACGAGCTCCTACGAGCAGTACTTC.

This clone was recorded many times. This sequence joins TRBV30 and TRBJ2-1, with D possibly being TRBD1 (6 bases). Trimming removed 4 bases at V and 0 bases at J, with 13 bases between. The V gene's germline CDR1 is GTSNPN and CDR2 SVGIG (reference sequence). CDR3 length: 15 amino acids. CDR3 protein: CAWTFGQSSYNEQFF. In DNA, the CDR3 is TGTGCCTGGACTTTTGGACAGAGCTCCTACAATGAGCAGTTCTTC.